Listed below are T cell receptor beta chains from one sample, sequenced in a study of cytomegalovirus exposure and HLA in healthy donors. The data were produced by immunoSEQ multiplex PCR, yet TCRdb's version contains in-frame clones alone and is incomplete. This sample has around 150,000 clones, with about 60% found just once. Input material: PBMCs. Receptors originate from a woman aged 60-70 years in good health and CMV-seropositive. CDR3s include the opening cysteine and the closing phenylalanine or tryptophan. D genes are given only for firm matches. Only some rows state a clone size, as once, few, many or a class for expanded clones.

TRBV28	TRBD1	15	TRBJ2-5	.	TGTGCCAGCAGTCCCCCGGGACAGCTACAAGGGACCCAGTACTTC	CASSPPGQLQGTQYF
TRBV28	.	13	TRBJ2-7	.	TGTGCCAGCACCCCCCGACAGGCGTACGAGCAGTACTTC	CASTPRQAYEQYF
TRBV5-1	TRBD1	13	TRBJ1-1	few	TGCGCCAGCAGCCCAGGACAGGGCCCTGAAGCTTTCTTT	CASSPGQGPEAFF
TRBV30	TRBD1	17	TRBJ1-2	few	TGTGCCTGGAGCGAACCGGGACAGGGTTTTACTGGCTACGGCTACACCTTC	CAWSEPGQGFTGYGYTF
TRBV15	TRBD2	15	TRBJ2-1	.	TGTGCCACCAGCCCATGGGCTAGCGGGAGGAGTGAGCAGTTCTTC	CATSPWASGRSEQFF
TRBV7-9	TRBD1	15	TRBJ2-7	once	TGTGCCAGCAGCCCTCTGGACAGGCCGGGCAACGAGCAGTACTTC	CASSPLDRPGNEQYF
TRBV11-2	.	15	TRBJ2-3	once	TGTGCCAGCAGCTCTCTTCTAAGGGAGACAGATACGCAGTATTTT	CASSSLLRETDTQYF
TRBV28	.	15	TRBJ1-2	few	TGTGCCAGCAGTTTATCCGGCAGGAGGGACTATGGCTACACCTTC	CASSLSGRRDYGYTF
TRBV6-5	TRBD1	14	TRBJ2-2	few	TGTGCCAGCAGTCGGACAGGGAACACCGGGGAGCTGTTTTTT	CASSRTGNTGELFF
TRBV27	.	15	TRBJ1-6	.	TGTGCCAGCAGTTTTTTAGGGGCTAATAATTCACCCCTCCACTTT	CASSFLGANNSPLHF
TRBV19	TRBD1	17	TRBJ1-2	few	TGTGCCAGTAGTACCTGGACAGGGGCCCCCTCCTGGAACGGCTACACCTTC	CASSTWTGAPSWNGYTF
TRBV9	.	16	TRBJ2-5	.	TGTGCCAGCAGCGTAGGGGAGCGGAATACCCAAGAGACCCAGTACTTC	CASSVGERNTQETQYF
TRBV7-6	TRBD1	15	TRBJ1-3	.	TGTGCCAGCAGCTCGGGACAGGCCTCTGGAAACACCATATATTTT	CASSSGQASGNTIYF
TRBV19	.	14	TRBJ1-2	once	TGTGCCAGTAGTATTCCTCAGGGATTGCGCGGCTACACCTTC	CASSIPQGLRGYTF
TRBV13	.	13	TRBJ2-5	.	TGTGCCAGCAGCCGAGGGCTTCAAGAGACCCAGTACTTC	CASSRGLQETQYF
TRBV5-1	.	15	TRBJ2-1	.	TGCGCCAGCAGCTTGGCGGACTTACGATACAATGAGCAGTTCTTC	CASSLADLRYNEQFF